This T cell receptor beta chain was profiled in a study of blood T cells in healthy people across ages. Study-level results: The study found more naive CD4+ cells and higher diversity in long-lived than aged donors.

Healthy Caucasians from Russia aged roughly 6 to 90 served as donors. Regarding this clonotype: The target antigen is unknown.

This CDR3 spans 15 amino acids. The J segment lost 14 bases and the V segment lost 6 bases, leaving 22 bases of the junction unmatched. Germline values: CDR1 DFQATT, CDR2 SNEGSKA (reference sequence). Then a second PCR, running roughly 7 to 11 cycles, was carried out with a sample-barcoded 5' primer and a J-beta primer mix. One entry per CDR3 protein, called by TCRdb with MiXCR from the 5' RACE reads. The data show 700,000 to 850,000 distinct CDR3 sequences, with 40% to 65% seen just once and approximately 41% held by the top ten. The clonotype originates from an elderly man in good health. Sequenced: blood. The genes are TRBV20-1 and TRBJ2-3, with TRBD2 matching 8 bases. CDR3 residues: CSASTLGRDHRYAYF. As DNA, the CDR3 is TGCAGTGCATCTACACTCGGGAGGGATCACAGATACGCGTATTTT.